The entry below gives a single TCR beta chain sequence along with its context. Measured with immunoSEQ multiplex PCR; TCRdb has only the in-frame clones, and not every one. The data show about 55,000 clones, 90% to 95% seen once. These data belong to a study of T cell changes during pregnancy in multiple sclerosis. Germline CDR1 and CDR2: SQVTM and ANQGSEA. The CDR3 runs 16 residues. With 0 bases removed from V and 1 base from J, the gap between germline ends came to 15 bases. Source: CD8+ T cells from peripheral blood mononuclear cells, taken in the third trimester of pregnancy. This clonotype was obtained from a female donor with multiple sclerosis, enrolled in a pregnancy study. J is TRBJ1-2 and V is TRBV29-1; D is unclear. CDR3 protein: CSVEDVETYFNYGYTF. Here the CDR3 DNA reads TGCAGCGTTGAAGATGTGGAGACTTATTTTAACTATGGCTACACCTTC.